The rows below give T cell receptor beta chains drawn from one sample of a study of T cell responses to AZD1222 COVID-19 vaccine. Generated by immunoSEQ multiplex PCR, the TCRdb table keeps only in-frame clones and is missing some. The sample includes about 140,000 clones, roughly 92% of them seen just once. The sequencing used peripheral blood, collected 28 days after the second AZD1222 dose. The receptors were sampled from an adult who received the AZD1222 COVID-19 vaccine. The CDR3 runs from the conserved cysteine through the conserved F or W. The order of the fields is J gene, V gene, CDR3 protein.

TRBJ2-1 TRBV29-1 CSGGRLSYNEQFF
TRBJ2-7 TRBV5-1 CASPILGDKNYEQYF
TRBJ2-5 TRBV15 CATSRATRGQETQYF
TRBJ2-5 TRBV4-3 CASSLSWTAQETQYF
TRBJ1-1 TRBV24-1 CATSKAGANTEAFF
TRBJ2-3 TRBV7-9 CASSLAGGSTDTQYF
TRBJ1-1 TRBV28 CASKELGTEAFF
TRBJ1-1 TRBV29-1 CSVQGLSTEAFF
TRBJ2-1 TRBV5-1 CASSLATASEQFF
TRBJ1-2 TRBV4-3 CASSQDLSGSSGPSGYTF
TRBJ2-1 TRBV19 CASSIQAGNYNEQFF
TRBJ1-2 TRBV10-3 CAIRDTGRDYGYTF
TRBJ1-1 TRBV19 CASSASGGHYTEAFF
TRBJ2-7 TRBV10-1 CVTEGGKTPYEQYF
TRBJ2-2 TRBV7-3 CASSLYVGVGLTGELFF
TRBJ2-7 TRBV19 CASSISGLGEQYF
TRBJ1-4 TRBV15 CATSRENRGVGEKLFF
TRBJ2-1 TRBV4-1 CASSHGTSTYNEQFF
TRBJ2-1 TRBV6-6 CASSYFLWGPGDEQFF
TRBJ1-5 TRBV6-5 CASTPGKQINQPQHF
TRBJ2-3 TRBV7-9 CASSSRLESTDTQYF
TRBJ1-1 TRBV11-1 CASSSSGGFSEAFF
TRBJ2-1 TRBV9 CASSVDAALDNEQFF
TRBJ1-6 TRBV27 CASTPSWSYNSPLHF
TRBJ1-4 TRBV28 CASSLPQANEKLFF
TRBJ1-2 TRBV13 CASSLGTGGYGYTF
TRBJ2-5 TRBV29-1 CSVDTGSRETQYF
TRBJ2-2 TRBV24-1 CAILWFDLTNTGELFF
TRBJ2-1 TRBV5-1 CASSLDAGGGDEQFF
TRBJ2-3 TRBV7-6 CASSLGGGDTTDTQYF
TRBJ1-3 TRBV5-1 CASSSWSGSGNTIYF
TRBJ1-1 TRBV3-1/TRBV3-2 CASSQDGGQNEAFF
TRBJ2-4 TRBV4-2 CASSQRGDKNIQYF
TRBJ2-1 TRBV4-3 CASSQDPTTWDRGANEQFF
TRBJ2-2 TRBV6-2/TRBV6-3 CASSTSGGENTGELFF
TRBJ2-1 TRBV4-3 CASSQELAGPNEQFF
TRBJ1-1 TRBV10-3 CAISESGQGPNTEAFF
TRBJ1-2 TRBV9 CASSLSPSANYGYTF
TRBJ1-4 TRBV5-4 CASSYGTNEKLFF
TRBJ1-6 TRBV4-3 CASSQADRRVYNSPLHF
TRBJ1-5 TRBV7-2 CASSLGHYSNQPQHF